This entry lists 10 T cell receptor beta chains sequenced from one sample in a study of early T cells in non-severe SARS-CoV-2 infection. MiXCR, applied by TCRdb to the 5' RACE reads, yields one record per CDR3 protein. Here the sample spans some 87,000 distinct CDR3 sequences, 9% to 14% being singletons. Specimen: whole blood. The receptors stem from an adult who was a healthcare worker with PCR-confirmed SARS-CoV-2 infection or an uninfected control (not recorded which).

This clonotype has a handful of counts. The J gene is TRBJ2-1, the V gene TRBV10-1; no clear D. The CDR3 loop spans 11 amino acids. Germline CDR1 WNHNN, CDR2 SYGVQD (reference sequence). Trimming removed 6 bases from V and 7 bases from J, with 7 bases in between. In DNA form, the CDR3 reads TGCGCCAGCAGCTGTTGGAATGAGCAGTTCTTC. Translated: CASSCWNEQFF.

This clonotype was seen repeatedly, ten times or more. This chain connects TRBV6-2 or TRBV6-3 to TRBJ1-1; 11 nucleotides line up with TRBD1. Germline loops: CDR1 MNHEY, CDR2 SVGEGT. The ends lost 6 bases at V and 6 bases at J; junction bases unmatched: 6. There are 14 residues in the CDR3. As DNA, the CDR3 is TGTGCCAGCAGGCCCGGGACAGGGGGAGCTGAAGCTTTCTTT. As protein: CASRPGTGGAEAFF.

This clonotype was found many times. The V and J genes are TRBV10-1 and TRBJ2-3; D call uncertain. V was clipped by 2 bases and J by 10 bases, with 13 bases between them. Germline V lookup: CDR1 WNHNN, CDR2 SYGVQD (reference sequence). The CDR3 is 13 amino acids. CDR3 in amino acids: CASSETSPVAQYF. The CDR3 nucleotides are TGCGCCAGCAGTGAGACGTCCCCTGTTGCGCAGTATTTT.

This rearrangement joins TRBV11-1 to TRBJ2-1; TRBD2 agrees at 9 bases. V trimming: 5 bases; J trimming: 8 bases; junction bases outside the gene matches: 13. The CDR3 has 16 amino acids. CDR1 SGHAT and CDR2 FQDESV come from the germline V gene (reference sequence). CDR3 bases: TGTGCCAGCAGCCCCGGGCTAGCGGGAACTTTGGATGAGCAGTTCTTC. This encodes CASSPGLAGTLDEQFF.

This clonotype came up many times. The V and J genes are TRBV7-2 and TRBJ2-7; 12 bases are shared with TRBD2. The germline gives CDR1 SGHTA, CDR2 FQGNSA. V lost 4 bases, J lost 8 bases, and 9 bases stayed unmatched. The CDR3 sequence is 15 residues long. CDR3 bases: TGTGCCAGCAGCTCGTCGACTAGCGGGGGTTGGAAGCAGTACTTC. This gives the protein CASSSSTSGGWKQYF.

This clonotype was seen many times. The chain links TRBV11-2 to TRBJ2-1; D possibly corresponds to TRBD2 (6 bases). Germline CDR1 reads SGHAT; CDR2 reads FQNNGV. There are 13 residues in the CDR3. V was shortened by 0 bases and J by 10 bases, with 10 bases between the two germline ends. The chain's CDR3 is CASSLDRSGEQFF. The CDR3 coding sequence is TGTGCCAGCAGCTTAGATCGTAGCGGAGAGCAGTTCTTC.

This chain uses TRBV29-1 with TRBJ2-2, with D possibly matching TRBD2 (6 bases). The CDR3 contains 15 residues. Germline V gene lookup returns CDR1 SQVTM and CDR2 ANQGSEA. V dropped 2 bases and J dropped 2 bases, with 12 bases sitting between them. CDR3 protein: CSVESASDNTGELFF. CDR3 nucleotides: TGCAGCGTTGAATCGGCTAGCGACAACACCGGGGAGCTGTTTTTT.

This clonotype was seen repeatedly, ten times or more. The chain combines TRBV7-8 with TRBJ2-1, with TRBD2 matching 7 bases. Germline V gives CDR1 SGHVS, CDR2 FQNEAQ. Trimming removed 5 bases from V and 5 bases from J; junction bases left unmatched: 18. This CDR3 has 18 residues. CDR3 DNA sequence: TGTGCCAGCAGCAAGACCCATCTGAGCGGGAAGGCCCACAATGAGCAGTTCTTC. Translation gives CASSKTHLSGKAHNEQFF. Looking up the rest from reference TRBV7-8 and TRBJ2-1 gives the full variable domain: GAGVSQSPRYKVAKRGQDVALRCDPISGHVSLFWYQQALGQGPEFLTYFQNEAQLDKSGLPSDRFFAERPEGSVSTLKIQRTQQEDSAVYLCASSKTHLSGKAHNEQFFGPGTRLTVL.

This clonotype was detected many times. V usage is TRBV27 and J usage is TRBJ2-7, with TRBD2 matching 16 bases. The V segment lost 5 bases and the J segment 4 bases; nucleotides outside the gene matches: 8. CDR3 length: 17 amino acids. Per the germline V gene, CDR1 is MNHEY and CDR2 is SMNVEV (reference sequence). CDR3 sequence (DNA): TGTGCCAGCAGTCCTCCGGGACTAGCGGGAGGGCGATACGAGCAGTACTTC. It translates to CASSPPGLAGGRYEQYF.

This rearrangement joins TRBV19 to TRBJ2-1; TRBD2 aligns across 8 bases. Germline loops: CDR1 LNHDA, CDR2 SQIVND (reference sequence). CDR3 length: 17 residues. V gave up 4 bases and J gave up 3 bases; unmatched junction bases: 11. The CDR3 bases are TGTGCCAGTAGTACGTTGAGGAGCGGGAGCAGCTACAATGAGCAGTTCTTC. Its protein product is CASSTLRSGSSYNEQFF.